This TCR beta chain was retrieved from a study of human T cells and chemical hapten exposure. About the research overall: Sensitization employed 2% DPC on roughly 2 cm by roughly 2 cm of upper inner arm skin. During the approximately 25-week study period, patients had diphenylcyclopropenone applied to the scalp every week.

TCRdb called the RACE reads again in MiXCR, with one record for every CDR3 protein. Among roughly 40,000 distinct CDR3 sequences listed, roughly a tenth were seen once. Time point meaning: pre-sensitization, week 0. Treatment given: therapeutic diphenylcyclopropenone sensitization with weekly scalp DPC. Donors, patients with alopecia ranging from 18 to 70 years old and judged suitable for DPC, provided samples. V was pared by 8 bases and J by 7 bases, with 9 bases between. Germline values: CDR1 SGHTA, CDR2 FQGNSA. This CDR3 contains 11 residues. This clonotype has more than one count but fewer than ten.

This sequence joins TRBV7-2 and TRBJ2-1; D unclear. The TCR originated in a man aged 25-45 years with alopecia areata. Some clones in this sample may be carry-over from other donors' samples. Here the sequenced sample was whole blood, taken in connection with sensitization to the hapten diphenylcyclopropenone (DPC). In DNA, the CDR3 is TGTGCCAGCGGGTTTAGAAATGAGCAGTTCTTC. Protein: CASGFRNEQFF.